Listed below are T cell receptor beta chains from one sample, sequenced in a study of T cells in Graves' hyperthyroidism and ophthalmopathy. Via MiXCR, TCRdb re-called the multiplex PCR reads, giving one row per CDR3 protein. The sample includes 350,000 to 400,000 distinct CDR3 sequences, 15% to 20% of them seen just once. The material sequenced was blood. The receptors originated from a young man with Graves' ophthalmopathy. The CDR3 runs from the conserved cysteine through the conserved F or W. Each record gives: V gene, D gene, J gene, clone size, CDR3 length, CDR3 protein, CDR3 DNA. The D gene is left open where the match is weak. A row's size may be missing; if present it is once, few, many or a size class.

TRBV9	.	TRBJ2-2	once	16	CASSGVGDQSTGELFF	TGTGCCAGCAGCGGGGTAGGTGACCAGAGCACCGGGGAGCTGTTTTTT
TRBV12-3/TRBV12-4	.	TRBJ1-1	few	14	CASSLMGGYTEAFF	TGTGCCAGCAGTTTGATGGGTGGATACACTGAAGCTTTCTTT
TRBV7-9	.	TRBJ2-3	once	14	CASSPFGVGDTQYF	TGTGCCAGCAGCCCGTTTGGGGTAGGAGATACGCAGTATTTT
TRBV7-2	TRBD2	TRBJ2-7	.	16	CASSRTSGRAFDEQYF	TGTGCCAGCAGCCGGACTAGCGGGAGGGCGTTTGACGAGCAGTACTTC
TRBV7-3	.	TRBJ1-1	few	13	CATGGGGPTEAFF	TGTGCAACTGGTGGAGGGGGTCCCACTGAAGCTTTCTTT
TRBV29-1	TRBD1	TRBJ2-3	.	14	CGVPGQISTDTQYF	TGCGGCGTCCCGGGACAGATAAGCACAGATACGCAGTATTTT
TRBV7-3	.	TRBJ2-7	many	15	CASSLSPGAAYEQYF	TGTGCCAGCAGCTTAAGTCCAGGGGCTGCCTACGAGCAGTACTTC
TRBV2	TRBD1	TRBJ1-3	many	15	CASSRPGTGGNTIYF	TGTGCCAGCAGTCGCCCCGGGACAGGAGGAAACACCATATATTTT
TRBV9	.	TRBJ1-6	.	16	CASSLLDSSYNSPLHF	TGTGCCAGCAGCTTACTCGACAGCTCCTATAATTCACCCCTCCACTTT
TRBV6-1	.	TRBJ2-7	.	16	CASTAIGTVSSYEQYF	TGTGCCAGCACCGCCATCGGGACGGTCAGCTCCTACGAGCAGTACTTC
TRBV6-4	.	TRBJ1-1	few	14	CASSRDGPNTEAFF	TGTGCCAGCAGTCGGGACGGACCCAACACTGAAGCTTTCTTT
TRBV11-2	.	TRBJ2-5	many	13	CASSPRTGETQYF	TGTGCCAGCAGCCCACGGACTGGAGAGACCCAGTACTTC
TRBV20-1	.	TRBJ1-2	many	10	CSARVYGYTF	TGCAGTGCTAGAGTCTATGGCTACACCTTC
TRBV4-1	TRBD1	TRBJ1-1	few	15	CASSQVDRVNTEAFF	TGCGCCAGCAGCCAAGTTGACAGGGTGAACACTGAAGCTTTCTTT
TRBV5-6	TRBD2	TRBJ2-5	.	16	CASSFPGTSGGETQYF	TGTGCCAGCAGCTTTCCCGGGACTAGCGGGGGTGAGACCCAGTACTTC
TRBV25-1	TRBD1	TRBJ2-1	.	16	CASSLVGQGAYNEQFF	TGTGCCAGCAGTTTGGTGGGACAGGGGGCCTACAATGAGCAGTTCTTC
TRBV4-1	TRBD2	TRBJ2-1	few	16	CASSPLGGGGDNEQFF	TGCGCCAGCAGCCCCTTAGGCGGGGGAGGTGACAATGAGCAGTTCTTC
TRBV24-1	.	TRBJ1-1	.	16	CATFTGPLALNTEALF	TGTGCCACGTTTACAGGGCCCCTCGCCCTTAACACTGAAGCTCTCTTT
TRBV27	.	TRBJ1-4	many	17	CASSPFWGATTNEKLFF	TGTGCCAGCAGTCCCTTTTGGGGGGCGACAACTAATGAAAAACTGTTTTTT
TRBV27	.	TRBJ2-1	once	16	CASSLNLYRRGYEQFF	TGTGCCAGCAGTCTAAACCTCTATCGGCGGGGATATGAGCAGTTCTTC
TRBV13	TRBD1	TRBJ2-1	few	15	CASSLDRGSSYEQFF	TGTGCCAGCAGCCTAGACAGGGGATCATCCTATGAGCAGTTCTTC
TRBV12-3/TRBV12-4	.	TRBJ2-7	.	14	CASSSGQGGYEQYF	TGTGCCAGCAGTTCGGGGCAGGGAGGCTACGAGCAGTACTTC
TRBV18	.	TRBJ1-2	many	13	CASSPASGRGYTF	TGTGCCAGCTCACCGGCTTCAGGGCGGGGCTACACCTTC
TRBV5-6	.	TRBJ1-1	many	15	CASSLYTDRSTEAFF	TGTGCCAGCAGCTTGTATACCGACAGGAGCACTGAAGCTTTCTTT
TRBV3-1	.	TRBJ1-1	many	14	CASSQDPGNTEAFF	TGTGCCAGCAGCCAAGATCCCGGGAACACTGAAGCTTTCTTT
TRBV7-8	TRBD2	TRBJ2-2	many	16	CASSPGTSINTGELFF	TGTGCCAGCAGCCCAGGGACTAGCATAAACACCGGGGAGCTGTTTTTT
TRBV5-5	TRBD1	TRBJ2-1	many	15	CASSQGQGAPREQFF	TGTGCCAGCAGCCAGGGACAGGGGGCCCCCAGGGAGCAGTTCTTC
TRBV10-3	.	TRBJ1-2	many	12	CAISDSWDGYTF	TGTGCCATCAGTGACTCATGGGATGGCTACACCTTC
TRBV12-3/TRBV12-4	TRBD1	TRBJ2-2	many	16	CASWRDRGPMAGELFF	TGTGCCAGCTGGAGAGACAGGGGGCCCATGGCCGGGGAGCTGTTTTTT
TRBV7-3	TRBD1	TRBJ2-3	many	13	CASSPQGADTQYF	TGTGCCAGCAGCCCTCAGGGGGCAGATACGCAGTATTTT
TRBV5-8	TRBD2	TRBJ2-5	many	15	CASSLGAGVQETQYF	TGTGCCAGCAGCTTAGGAGCGGGGGTGCAAGAGACCCAGTACTTC
TRBV20-1	.	TRBJ2-7	many	15	CSASGGHTSSYEQYF	TGCAGTGCCAGTGGGGGGCACACTAGCTCCTACGAGCAGTACTTC
TRBV10-3	TRBD1	TRBJ2-1	few	16	CAISEGQGSVGNEQFF	TGTGCCATCAGTGAGGGACAGGGGTCCGTTGGGAATGAGCAGTTCTTC
TRBV14	.	TRBJ2-7	.	16	CASSQGRTAPSYEQYF	TGTGCCAGCAGCCAAGGACGGACAGCGCCATCCTACGAGCAGTACTTC
TRBV9	TRBD1	TRBJ2-1	.	16	CASSLTEGAPNNEQFF	TGTGCCAGCAGCCTAACCGAGGGGGCGCCCAACAATGAGCAGTTCTTC
TRBV5-1	TRBD2	TRBJ2-7	once	16	CASSLESGGANYEQYF	TGCGCCAGCAGCTTGGAAAGCGGGGGGGCCAACTACGAGCAGTACTTC
TRBV20-1	TRBD2	TRBJ2-2	.	14	CSASGLATTGELFF	TGCAGTGCCTCAGGACTAGCTACCACCGGGGAGCTGTTTTTT
TRBV7-6	TRBD2	TRBJ2-3	many	13	CASGGGSTDTQYF	TGTGCCAGCGGGGGGGGTTCCACAGATACGCAGTATTTT
TRBV7-9	.	TRBJ1-5	.	16	CASSIEGRSVYQPQHF	TGTGCCAGCAGCATAGAGGGTCGAAGTGTTTATCAGCCCCAGCATTTT
TRBV7-6	TRBD1	TRBJ2-1	many	15	CASSEGTGAYNEQFF	TGTGCCAGCAGCGAAGGGACAGGGGCCTACAATGAGCAGTTCTTC
TRBV4-1	TRBD1	TRBJ1-6	.	16	CASSQVGQEVGSPLHF	TGCGCCAGCAGCCAAGTGGGACAGGAGGTCGGTTCACCCCTCCACTTT
TRBV7-9	TRBD1	TRBJ2-3	many	16	CATATQMTGVKDTQYF	TGTGCCACCGCCACACAAATGACAGGGGTCAAAGATACGCAGTATTTT
TRBV7-6	.	TRBJ1-1	.	14	CASSLGSPGAEAFF	TGTGCCAGCAGCTTAGGGTCCCCAGGCGCTGAAGCTTTCTTT
TRBV5-1	.	TRBJ2-2	.	16	CASSLVTARNTGELFF	TGCGCCAGCAGCTTGGTGACTGCCAGGAACACCGGGGAGCTGTTTTTT
TRBV5-1	.	TRBJ2-7	many	11	CASSLGNEQYF	TGCGCCAGCAGCTTGGGTAACGAGCAGTACTTC
TRBV5-1	TRBD1	TRBJ1-3	many	14	CASSPGGSGNTIYF	TGCGCCAGCAGTCCAGGGGGCTCTGGAAACACCATATATTTT
TRBV7-9	TRBD2	TRBJ2-5	few	16	CASSFGLAGSQETQYF	TGTGCCAGCAGTTTCGGACTAGCGGGGTCACAAGAGACCCAGTACTTC
TRBV13	TRBD1	TRBJ2-3	many	15	CASSLGQGGTDTQYF	TGTGCCAGCAGCCTAGGACAGGGAGGCACAGATACGCAGTATTTT
TRBV20-1	TRBD2	TRBJ2-3	few	16	CSAPVGAGGLTDTQYF	TGCAGTGCGCCCGTCGGAGCGGGGGGGCTGACAGATACGCAGTATTTT
TRBV28	.	TRBJ1-1	few	14	CASSPLRGTREAFF	TGTGCCAGCAGTCCATTAAGAGGGACCAGGGAAGCTTTCTTT